This record covers a single T cell receptor beta chain. Antigen: not known. The sample originates from a study of a mutant IDH1 vaccine in newly diagnosed glioma. Study-level information: Vaccinations, eight in total, occurred in weeks 1, 3, 5, 7, 11, 15, 19, 23. Those enrolled had earlier been treated with radiotherapy, temozolomide, or both, mostly both. Treated patients, averaging roughly 40 years, were 62.5% male and about 38% female.

Trimming took 1 base from V and 2 from J, leaving 8 bases between them. The CDR3 extends over 14 amino acids. Germline V gives CDR1 SEHNR, CDR2 FQNEAQ (reference sequence). Profiling relied on immunoSEQ multiplex PCR, and the TCRdb table lists in-frame clones only, not all of them. The sample has about 77,000 clones; approximately 89% are singletons. Indicated time point: week 23, last vaccination. Each dose of the vaccine consisted of 300 ug of mutant IDH1 20-mer peptide, with topical imiquimod. Astrocytomas found in donors were new, WHO grade 3 or 4, IDH1-mutant and ATRX-lost. This sample comprised PBMCs, obtained from a glioma patient whose treatment included an IDH1 peptide vaccine. This chain links TRBV7-9 with TRBJ1-2; TRBD1 is a possible D gene (6 bases). The sequence derives from a woman aged 50 to 60 with glioma. Written as DNA, the CDR3 is TGTGCCAGCAGCTTAGGGGACAAAAACTATGGCTACACCTTC. Translation: CASSLGDKNYGYTF.